The 24 T cell receptor beta chains below come from one sample, sequenced in a study of human T cells and chemical hapten exposure. Stated time point: pre-sensitization, week 0. Treatment of the sample: therapeutic diphenylcyclopropenone sensitization with weekly scalp DPC. From the RACE reads, TCRdb called clonotypes with MiXCR, one entry per CDR3 protein. The sample holds approximately 400,000 distinct CDR3 sequences, roughly 5% seen once. Sequences were derived from whole blood, sampled in connection with sensitization to the hapten diphenylcyclopropenone (DPC). The receptors shown here come from a woman aged 45-65 years with alopecia areata. Some clones in this sample may be carry-over from other donors' samples.

This clonotype was recorded many times. The V call is TRBV10-3, the J call TRBJ2-7; D possibly corresponds to TRBD1 (5 bases). V was pared by 11 bases and J by 5 bases, with 10 bases between. Per the germline V gene, CDR1 is ENHRY and CDR2 is SYGVKD. There are 10 residues in the CDR3. The CDR3 coding sequence is TGTGCCCAAAGGGGCCACGAGCAGTACTTC. Translating gives CAQRGHEQYF.

This clonotype appeared a few times. The genes are TRBV6-2 or TRBV6-3 and TRBJ1-1; possible D gene TRBD1, 6 bases. This CDR3 has 14 amino acids. V lost 7 bases and J lost 6, with 18 bases in between. Germline V CDR1 and CDR2: MNHEY, SVGEGT. In nucleotides, the CDR3 is TGTGCCAGCACCTTGGGTAACAGGGACGCTGAAGCTTTCTTT. Encoded protein: CASTLGNRDAEAFF.

This chain connects TRBV5-1 to TRBJ2-2; D is ambiguous. Germline lookup yields CDR1 SGHRS and CDR2 YFSETQ. This CDR3 is 11 amino acids long. Trimming stripped 4 bases from V and 7 bases from J, with 5 bases between. DNA of the CDR3: TGCGCCAGCAGCGCCGACGGGGAGCTGTTTTTT. Translating it yields CASSADGELFF.

This clonotype was seen ten or more times. For the CDR3, the DNA is TGCGCCAGCAGCCAAGCTCCGGGAACTGAAGCTTTCTTT. This encodes CASSQAPGTEAFF. The genes are TRBV4-3 and TRBJ1-1; D is unclear. V lost 1 base to trimming and J lost 5 bases, with 8 bases between them. Germline V gene data show CDR1 as LGHNA and CDR2 as YSLEER. The CDR3 runs 13 residues.

This clonotype has more than one count but fewer than ten. The chain uses TRBV2 and TRBJ2-3, with D uncertain. Germline CDR1 reads SNHLY; CDR2 reads FYNNEI. This CDR3 has 15 amino acids. Trimming stripped 0 bases from V and 6 bases from J, with 13 bases between. The CDR3 DNA sequence: TGTGCCAGCAGTGAAGCACGGAACATGGCTGATACGCAGTATTTT. As protein: CASSEARNMADTQYF. Filled out from reference TRBV2 and TRBJ2-3, the complete variable domain reads EPEVTQTPSHQVTQMGQEVILRCVPISNHLYFYWYRQILGQKVEFLVSFYNNEISEKSEIFDDQFSVERPDGSNFTLKIRSTKLEDSAMYFCASSEARNMADTQYFGPGTRLTVL.

This clonotype has a count of ten or more. The chain carries TRBV29-1 and TRBJ2-7; the D gene is possibly TRBD1 (5 bases). The V end was cut by 4 bases, the J end by 3 bases, with 10 bases between. CDR3 length: 12 residues. Germline-derived CDR1 and CDR2 are SQVTM and ANQGSEA. CDR3 coding DNA: TGCAGCGTTGGGGGCAGCAGCTACGAGCAGTACTTC. Amino acids: CSVGGSSYEQYF.

At least ten counts were recorded for this clonotype. J is TRBJ2-1 and V is TRBV24-1, with D unclear. V lost 1 base to trimming and J lost 8 bases, with 11 bases between them. This CDR3 contains 14 residues. CDR1 is KGHDR, CDR2 SFDVKD, per germline. CDR3 amino acids: CATSDLSTFDEQFF. The DNA for the CDR3 is TGTGCCACCAGTGATTTAAGTACGTTCGATGAGCAGTTCTTC.

J is TRBJ1-6 and V is TRBV4-1, with D tentatively TRBD1 (6 bases). Germline CDR1 reads MGHRA; CDR2 reads YSYEKL. The CDR3 has 20 residues. Trimming left V 0 bases short and J 7 bases short, with 25 bases between. CDR3 protein: CASSQESPSRGGPWNSPLHF. The DNA of the CDR3 is TGCGCCAGCAGCCAAGAAAGCCCGAGTCGTGGGGGCCCCTGGAATTCACCCCTCCACTTT.

In its sample, this clonotype was seen many times. V usage is TRBV5-4 and J usage is TRBJ1-2, with D possibly being TRBD1 (6 bases). Trimming left V 3 bases short and J 5 bases short, with 11 bases between. Germline loops: CDR1 SGHNT, CDR2 YYREEE (reference sequence). The CDR3 is 13 residues long. The CDR3 DNA is TGTGCCAGCAGCTCTGGACAGCTTTATGGCTACACCTTC. It specifies CASSSGQLYGYTF.

V gene TRBV12-3 or TRBV12-4 combines with J gene TRBJ1-5; no clear D. Trimming pared 4 bases from V and 9 bases from J, leaving 10 bases between. The CDR3 spans 12 residues. The CDR3 sequence: CASSSVLGPQHF. The CDR3 nucleotides are TGTGCCAGCAGTTCGGTGCTAGGGCCCCAGCATTTT.

This clonotype was recorded a few times. The chain is built from TRBV29-1 and TRBJ1-1; D ambiguous. This CDR3 is built from 15 residues. Trimming pared 3 bases from V and 0 bases from J, leaving 14 bases between. The germline CDR1 and CDR2 sequences are SQVTM and ANQGSEA. The CDR3 loop is CSVDQLGVLNTEAFF. As DNA, the CDR3 is TGCAGCGTTGATCAACTAGGAGTTCTGAACACTGAAGCTTTCTTT.

V gene TRBV5-1 combines with J gene TRBJ2-1; 7 nucleotides line up with TRBD1. Trimming cost V 3 bases and J 2 bases; bases outside gene matches: 5. Germline CDR1 SGHRS, CDR2 YFSETQ. CDR3 length: 15 amino acids. The CDR3 spells CASSYNRGPYNEQFF. The CDR3 nucleotides read TGCGCCAGCAGCTACAACAGGGGTCCCTACAATGAGCAGTTCTTC.

This chain uses TRBV27 with TRBJ1-6, with D possibly TRBD1 on 6 matching bases. The germline gives CDR1 MNHEY, CDR2 SMNVEV (reference sequence). The CDR3 consists of 13 residues. Trimming took 3 bases from V and 10 from J, leaving 10 bases between them. CDR3 region: CASSLGAGSPLHF. The CDR3 nucleotides read TGTGCCAGCAGTTTGGGGGCAGGCTCACCCCTCCACTTT.

This clonotype was counted many times. This sequence joins TRBV6-2 or TRBV6-3 and TRBJ2-7; 8 bases agree with TRBD2. Looked up from germline, CDR1 is MNHEY and CDR2 is SVGEGT. The CDR3 runs to 15 residues. V dropped 6 bases and J dropped 2; count of bases not matched to a gene: 9. This CDR3 is CASSSPAGVPYEQYF. DNA for the CDR3: TGTGCCAGCAGCTCCCCAGCGGGGGTCCCCTACGAGCAGTACTTC.

CDR3 in DNA: TGTGCCAGCCGGGGCGGTGGCTCTGGAAACACCATATATTTT. Encoded protein: CASRGGGSGNTIYF. The rearrangement uses TRBV27 and TRBJ1-3; D is perhaps TRBD1 (5 bases). CDR1 is MNHEY and CDR2 is SMNVEV in the germline V gene (reference sequence). V was shortened by 8 bases and J by 0 bases, with 11 bases between the two germline ends. This CDR3 contains 14 residues.

This clonotype was seen repeatedly, ten times or more. The rearrangement joins TRBV3-1 to TRBJ2-2; 8 bases map to TRBD2. CDR1 LGHDT and CDR2 YNNKEL come from the germline V gene (reference sequence). The V gene end was trimmed by 3 bases and the J gene end by 6 bases; junction bases not matched to a gene: 9. This CDR3 is 16 amino acids long. The DNA for the CDR3 is TGTGCCAGCAGCCACACCGGACTAGCCTTAGCCGGGGAGCTGTTTTTT. It codes for CASSHTGLALAGELFF.

The rearrangement links TRBV7-2 to TRBJ2-1; TRBD2 agrees at 12 bases. CDR1 SGHTA and CDR2 FQGNSA come from the germline V gene. The CDR3 sequence is 15 residues long. J gave up 5 bases and V 2 bases, and 1 base lay outside the gene matches. The CDR3 region is CASSLRTSGNNEQFF. CDR3 in DNA: TGTGCCAGCAGCTTACGGACTAGCGGGAACAATGAGCAGTTCTTC.

A few counts support this clonotype. The chain joins TRBV2 to TRBJ2-1; unclear D gene. This CDR3 has 11 residues. CDR1 is SNHLY, CDR2 FYNNEI, per germline. V was clipped by 5 bases and J by 10 bases, with 9 bases between them. CDR3 nucleotides: TGTGCCAGCAGTCTTTTCCCGGAGCAGTTCTTC. Translated, it gives CASSLFPEQFF.

This clonotype was counted at least ten times. V usage is TRBV24-1 and J usage is TRBJ2-3; weak D call: TRBD1 (7 bases). The CDR3 covers 17 residues. The ends were cut back, 0 bases at V and 1 base at J, with 13 bases in the middle. Germline CDR1 and CDR2: KGHDR and SFDVKD. The CDR3 region is CATSDLRQGGRTDTQYF. Written as DNA, the CDR3 is TGTGCCACCAGTGATTTGCGACAGGGAGGACGCACAGATACGCAGTATTTT.

This clonotype has a handful of counts. The chain joins TRBV20-1 to TRBJ2-1; TRBD2 agrees at 13 bases. The CDR3 totals 15 residues. Trimming took 6 bases from V and 4 from J; bases not matched to a gene: 6. Germline V gene sequence: CDR1 DFQATT, CDR2 SNEGSKA (reference sequence). This chain's CDR3 is CSATGTSGTYNEQFF. The CDR3 nucleotides read TGCAGTGCAACTGGGACTAGCGGGACGTACAATGAGCAGTTCTTC.

The CDR3 DNA is TGTGCCAGCAGCCATGACAGGCGAGCAGGCGGCTACACCTTC. It is translated as CASSHDRRAGGYTF. This chain uses TRBV5-6 with TRBJ1-2, with D possibly matching TRBD1 (6 bases). In germline, CDR1 is SGHDT, CDR2 YYEEEE. The V end was cut by 4 bases, the J end by 8 bases, with 18 bases between. The CDR3 contains 14 residues.

For this clonotype: This sequence may be a read error, since a much larger clone differs from it by one base. This chain links TRBV28 with TRBJ2-7, with TRBD1 identical over 8 bases. Germline V gives CDR1 MDHEN, CDR2 SYDVKM. The CDR3 consists of 12 residues. The DNA for the CDR3 is TGTGCCAGCAGTCGGGACAGGCGCGAGCAGTGCTTC. As protein: CASSRDRREQCF.

The chain combines TRBV5-6 with TRBJ2-1, with 7 bases identical to TRBD2. Germline values: CDR1 SGHDT, CDR2 YYEEEE. The CDR3 loop spans 16 amino acids. Losses at the gene ends were 1 base for V and 3 bases for J; bases not matched to a gene: 7. The CDR3 sequence: CASSLRGETFYNEQFF. CDR3 DNA: TGTGCCAGCAGCTTGCGGGGGGAGACTTTCTACAATGAGCAGTTCTTC.

This clonotype was found a few times. This chain connects TRBV6-1 to TRBJ1-3; a possible D gene is TRBD1 (6 bases). The V and J ends lost 5 bases and 0 bases respectively, with 14 bases between them. The CDR3 extends over 16 amino acids. Germline V gives CDR1 MNHNS, CDR2 SASEGT. The CDR3: CASSPGTPYSGNTIYF. For the CDR3, the DNA is TGTGCCAGCAGTCCCGGGACACCCTACTCTGGAAACACCATATATTTT.